This TCR beta chain stems from a study of cytomegalovirus exposure and HLA in healthy donors. The V end was cut by 1 base, the J end by 4 bases, with 13 bases between. There are 15 residues in the CDR3. Germline-derived CDR1 and CDR2 are SGHTA and FQGNSA. PCR employed 60 Vbeta and 13 Jbeta primers. The data were produced by immunoSEQ multiplex PCR, yet TCRdb's version contains in-frame clones alone and is incomplete. The profile covers 250,000 to 350,000 clones, with approximately 90% appearing a single time and less than 4.5% taken by the ten largest. Study conclusions and caveats: In vitro experiments confirmed that three CMV-associated chains were specific for CMV antigens. Across donors, sequencing depth was assumed by presence/absence analyses to be roughly uniform. The authors enumerated 180 or so TCR beta chains as linked to cytomegalovirus.

Note on this clone: Antigen specificity is unknown.

The receptor's source is a man aged 35-49 years in good health and CMV-seropositive. Sequences were obtained from PBMCs. The rearrangement links TRBV7-2 to TRBJ1-1, with D uncertain. The chain's CDR3 is CASSLGVGRGTEAFF. CDR3 DNA sequence: TGTGCCAGCAGCTTAGGGGTAGGTCGAGGCACTGAAGCTTTCTTT.